This T cell receptor beta chain derives from a study of T cells after yellow fever vaccination. The CDR3 runs 14 residues. Germline V lookup: CDR1 SGHTA, CDR2 FQGNSA. Study-wide points: Reappearance after the booster was seen for most primary-vaccination clones, at approximately 97% CD4 and 75% to 90% CD8.

TCRdb recomputed calls from the 5' RACE reads with MiXCR, one row per CDR3 protein. Among approximately 34,000 distinct CDR3 sequences, under 12% were seen once, and the ten largest hold about 12%. With regard to this clonotype: One end of the junction does not line up with germline, which may come from a read error.

The source material was PBMCs, either bulk or a sorted T-cell subset (CD4+, CD8+, memory, or dextramer-sorted; not recorded which), sampled approximately 15 days after the first yellow fever vaccination. This clonotype originated in a man between 18 and 35 years old who received the YFV17D yellow fever vaccine. The V gene is TRBV7-2, the J gene TRBJ2-5; D is tentatively TRBD1 or TRBD2 (5 bases each). The CDR3 spells CARSLEWGTETQYF. CDR3 sequence (DNA): TGTGCCAGAAGCTTAGAGTGGGGGACAGAGACCCAGTACTTC. The whole variable domain, remainder taken from reference TRBV7-2 and TRBJ2-5, is GAGVSQSPSNKVTEKGKDVELRCDPISGHTALYWYRQSLGQGLEFLIYFQGNSAPDKSGLPSDRFSAERTGGSVSTLTIQRTQQEDSAVYLCARSLEWGTETQYFGPGTRLLVL.